The source of this T cell receptor beta chain is a study of blood T cell repertoires in COVID-19. Study overall: Samples of COVID-19 (acute and convalescent) were obtained from the United States, Italy and Spain. Nucleic acid was either cDNA or gDNA, and it came from T cells, B-cell-depleted T cells, or PBMCs.

CDR1 and CDR2 from the germline V gene are SNHLY and FYNNEI. Unmatched junction bases numbered 3, after V lost 5 bases and J lost 5 bases. The CDR3 has 15 residues. Per the authors' pipeline: Scientists estimated how many nucleated cells there were by amplifying reference gene primers. Repertoires were generated with immunoSEQ multiplex PCR, while TCRdb's copy carries only in-frame clones and drops some. From that table come the V and J calls and clone size; the DNA was used to work out D and trimming. The table shows roughly 320,000 clones, with roughly 86% occurring only once. V is TRBV2 and J is TRBJ1-6; 10 nucleotides agree with TRBD1. What was sequenced was peripheral blood. This receptor was identified in a man aged 70-80 years with acute or convalescent COVID-19. The DNA of the CDR3 is TGTGCCAGCAGTCGACAGGGGGCTGATAATTCACCCCTCCACTTT. Its protein product is CASSRQGADNSPLHF.